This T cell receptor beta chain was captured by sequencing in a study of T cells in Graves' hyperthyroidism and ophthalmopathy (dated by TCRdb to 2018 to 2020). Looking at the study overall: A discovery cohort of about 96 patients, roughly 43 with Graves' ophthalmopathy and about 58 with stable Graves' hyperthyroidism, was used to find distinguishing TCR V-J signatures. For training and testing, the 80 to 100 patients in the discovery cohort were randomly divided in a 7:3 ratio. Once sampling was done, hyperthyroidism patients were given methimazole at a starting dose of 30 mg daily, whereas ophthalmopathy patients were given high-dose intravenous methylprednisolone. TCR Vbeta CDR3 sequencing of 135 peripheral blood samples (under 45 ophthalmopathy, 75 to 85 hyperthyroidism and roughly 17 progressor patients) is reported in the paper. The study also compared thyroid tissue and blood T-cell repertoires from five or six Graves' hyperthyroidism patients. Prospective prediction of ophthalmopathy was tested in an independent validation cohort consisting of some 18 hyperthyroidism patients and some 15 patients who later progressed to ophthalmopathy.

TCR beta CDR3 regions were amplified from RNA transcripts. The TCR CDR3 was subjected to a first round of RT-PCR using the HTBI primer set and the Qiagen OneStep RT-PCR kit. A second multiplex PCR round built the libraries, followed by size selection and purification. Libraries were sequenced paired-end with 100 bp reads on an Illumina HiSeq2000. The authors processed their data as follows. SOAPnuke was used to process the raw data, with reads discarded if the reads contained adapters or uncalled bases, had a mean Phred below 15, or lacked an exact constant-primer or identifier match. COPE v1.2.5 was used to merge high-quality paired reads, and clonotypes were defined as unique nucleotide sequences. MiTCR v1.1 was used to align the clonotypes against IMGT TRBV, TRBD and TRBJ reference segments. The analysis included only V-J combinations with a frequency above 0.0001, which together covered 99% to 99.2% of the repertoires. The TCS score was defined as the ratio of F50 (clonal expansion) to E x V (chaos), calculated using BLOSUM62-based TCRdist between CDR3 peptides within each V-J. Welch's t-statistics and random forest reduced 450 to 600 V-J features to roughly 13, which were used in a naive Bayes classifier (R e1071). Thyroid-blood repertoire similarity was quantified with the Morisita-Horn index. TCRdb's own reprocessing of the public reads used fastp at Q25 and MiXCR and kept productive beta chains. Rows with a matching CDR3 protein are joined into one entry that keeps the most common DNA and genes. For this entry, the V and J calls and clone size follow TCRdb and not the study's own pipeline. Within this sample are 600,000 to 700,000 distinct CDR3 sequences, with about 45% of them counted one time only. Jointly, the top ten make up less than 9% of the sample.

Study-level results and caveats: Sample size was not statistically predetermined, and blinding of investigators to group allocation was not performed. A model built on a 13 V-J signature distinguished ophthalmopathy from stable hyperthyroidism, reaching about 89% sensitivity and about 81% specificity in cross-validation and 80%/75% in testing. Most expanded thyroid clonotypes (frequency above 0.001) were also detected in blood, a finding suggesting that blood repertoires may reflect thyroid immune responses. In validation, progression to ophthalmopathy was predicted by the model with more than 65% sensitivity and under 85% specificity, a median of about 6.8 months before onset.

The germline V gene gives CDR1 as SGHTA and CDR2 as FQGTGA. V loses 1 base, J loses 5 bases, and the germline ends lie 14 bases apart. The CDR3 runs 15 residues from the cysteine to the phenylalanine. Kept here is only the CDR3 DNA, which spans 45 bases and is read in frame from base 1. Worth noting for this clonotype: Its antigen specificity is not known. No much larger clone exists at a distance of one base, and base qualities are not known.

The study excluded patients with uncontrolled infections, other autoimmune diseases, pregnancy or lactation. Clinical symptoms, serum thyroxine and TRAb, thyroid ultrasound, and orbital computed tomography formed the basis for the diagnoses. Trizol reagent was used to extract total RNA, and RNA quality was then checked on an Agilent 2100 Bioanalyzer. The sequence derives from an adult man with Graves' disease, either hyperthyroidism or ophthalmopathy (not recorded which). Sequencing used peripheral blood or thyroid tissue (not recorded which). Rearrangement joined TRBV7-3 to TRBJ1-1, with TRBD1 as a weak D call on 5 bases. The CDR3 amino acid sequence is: CASSLIAGLSTEAFF. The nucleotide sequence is TGTGCCAGCAGCTTAATTGCGGGGCTTTCAACTGAAGCTTTCTTT.